This entry lists 5 T cell receptor beta chains sequenced from one sample in a study of blood T cell repertoires in COVID-19. Repertoires were generated with immunoSEQ multiplex PCR, while TCRdb's copy carries only in-frame clones and drops some. The sample includes 200,000 to 250,000 clones, around nine tenths of them seen just once. Sequences were obtained from PBMCs or T cells enriched from blood (not recorded which). The source of these receptors is a man in his thirties or forties who had recovered from COVID-19.

The chain employs TRBV5-6 and TRBJ1-1, with D maybe TRBD1 (5 bases). Germline CDR1 and CDR2: SGHDT and YYEEEE. CDR3 size: 15 residues. V was cut by 4 bases and J by 5 bases, with 18 bases left in between. The CDR3 reads CASSPSGRGGTEAFF. For the CDR3, the DNA is TGTGCCAGCAGCCCCTCGGGGAGGGGAGGTACTGAAGCTTTCTTT.

The rearrangement joins TRBV4-2 to TRBJ2-2; 10 bases agree with TRBD2. This CDR3 comprises 17 residues. V trimming: 4 bases; J trimming: 6 bases; junction bases outside the gene matches: 11. Germline V gives CDR1 LGHNA, CDR2 YNFKEQ. The CDR3 DNA sequence: TGTGCCAGCAGCCCGAGACCTAGCGGGAGCGTTCCCGGGGAGCTGTTTTTT. Its protein is CASSPRPSGSVPGELFF.

The chain employs TRBV18 and TRBJ2-3; weak D call: TRBD2 (5 bases). V was shortened by 4 bases and J by 10 bases, with 15 bases between the two germline ends. The CDR3 sequence is 13 residues long. Germline CDR1 KGHSH, CDR2 LQKENI. CDR3 DNA sequence: TGTGCCAGCTCACAAAACCACGGGGATTCGCAGTATTTT. Translated, it gives CASSQNHGDSQYF.

The chain carries TRBV7-2 and TRBJ1-6; 8 positions agree with TRBD1. Looked up from germline, CDR1 is SGHTA and CDR2 is FQGNSA. The CDR3 totals 14 residues. The V and J ends lost 7 bases and 9 bases, in that order; junction bases with no gene match: 8. CDR3 loop: CASTGQGSGSPLHF. The CDR3, as DNA: TGTGCCAGCACCGGACAGGGTAGTGGTTCACCCCTCCACTTT.

The V call is TRBV27, the J call TRBJ2-7, with 10 bases lining up with TRBD2. Trimming cost V 4 bases and J 8 bases; bases outside gene matches: 11. Looked up from germline, CDR1 is MNHEY and CDR2 is SMNVEV (reference sequence). The CDR3 loop spans 15 amino acids. The CDR3, as DNA: TGTGCCAGCAGTTCGGCGCTAGCGGGAGCGGTTAAGCAGTACTTC. This gives the protein CASSSALAGAVKQYF.